This T cell receptor (beta chain) was documented in a study of OX40 agonist ivuxolimab in advanced cancers. Study observations and caveats: Researchers did not establish what antigens the expanded peripheral T cells target.

V lost 7 bases and J lost 3, with 13 bases in between. The CDR3 covers 14 residues. The germline gives CDR1 MGHRA, CDR2 YSYEKL. TCRdb's copy holds only in-frame clones and misses some; the assay was immunoSEQ multiplex PCR. The table includes about 100,000 clones, around 91% detected once. Blood sampling was done at baseline, cycle 4 day 1, and cycle 7 day 1. In the case of this clone: Its antigen is not known.

V usage is TRBV4-1 and J usage is TRBJ2-1; D is perhaps TRBD1 or TRBD2 (6 bases each). This specimen consisted of CD4+ or CD8+ T cells sorted from blood, obtained in a trial of the OX40 agonist ivuxolimab. The origin of this receptor is an adult with an advanced solid tumor such as melanoma, head and neck, liver or kidney cancer. The CDR3 coding sequence is TGCGCCAGCATGGGGGGCAGGGACTACAATGAGCAGTTCTTC. Its protein is CASMGGRDYNEQFF.